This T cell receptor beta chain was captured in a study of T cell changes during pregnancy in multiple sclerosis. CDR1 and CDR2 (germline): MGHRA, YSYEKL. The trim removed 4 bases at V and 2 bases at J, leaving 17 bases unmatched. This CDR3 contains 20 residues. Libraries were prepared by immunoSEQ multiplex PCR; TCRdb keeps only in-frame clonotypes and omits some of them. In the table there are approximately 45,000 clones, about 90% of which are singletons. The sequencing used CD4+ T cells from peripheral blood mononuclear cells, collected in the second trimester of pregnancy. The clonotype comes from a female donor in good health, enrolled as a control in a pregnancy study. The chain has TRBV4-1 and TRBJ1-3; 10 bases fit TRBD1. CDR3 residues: CASSRDPQRDRGLTGNTIYF. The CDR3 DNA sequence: TGCGCCAGCAGCCGAGACCCCCAGAGGGACAGGGGTTTAACTGGAAACACCATATATTTT.